This TCR beta chain was identified during a study of T cell responses to AZD1222 COVID-19 vaccine. As to this clone: Its specificity is not known.

Study-level results: The reported proportion of spike-specific TCRs targeting unmutated variant regions was nearly half. Donors, mostly white British, included more females; clonal diversity was possibly underestimated.

CDR1 is MDHEN, CDR2 SYDVKM, per germline. This CDR3 is 15 amino acids long. V was pared by 5 bases and J by 8 bases, with 6 bases of the junction left unmatched. Assay: immunoSEQ multiplex PCR; the TCRdb copy retains only in-frame clones and omits some. The sample includes 80,000 to 95,000 clones, 60% to 80% of them seen just once. The rearrangement links TRBV28 to TRBJ2-1; 13 nucleotides line up with TRBD2. Sequencing was performed on peripheral blood, taken on day 0 of AZD1222 vaccination. This clonotype originated in an adult in good health. The CDR3 DNA sequence: TGTGCCAGCAGTCTCACTAGCGGGAGGGCCTATGAGCAGTTCTTC. Residues: CASSLTSGRAYEQFF.